The 25 T cell receptor beta chains presented below share a single source sample, sequenced in a study of CD8 T cells in Susac syndrome. RNA was extracted with the RNeasy kit, and a quantity of about 0.45 to 1 ug was reverse transcribed using random hexamers. TCRdb reanalysed the immunoSEQ multiplex PCR reads using MiXCR and keeps one entry per CDR3 protein. The data show over 150,000 distinct CDR3 sequences, 90% to 95% seen once. The sequencing sample was made of CD4+ T cells from PBMCs. These receptors were collected from a human donor with multiple sclerosis.

The chain has TRBV5-1 and TRBJ1-1; D may be TRBD1 (6 bases). With 0 bases removed from V and 0 bases from J, the gap between germline ends came to 9 bases. Germline CDR1 and CDR2: SGHRS and YFSETQ. CDR3 size: 15 residues. The CDR3 region has the DNA TGCGCCAGCAGCTTGGGTCAGGGGATGAACACTGAAGCTTTCTTT. This sequence encodes CASSLGQGMNTEAFF.

The table lists this clonotype with a count of one. The chain joins TRBV12-3 or TRBV12-4 to TRBJ2-1; maybe TRBD2 (6 bases). CDR3 size: 12 residues. V lost 7 bases to trimming and J lost 7 bases, with 11 bases between them. The chain's CDR3 is CASTLGGNEQFF. CDR3 DNA sequence: TGTGCCAGCACCCTGGGGGGAAATGAGCAGTTCTTC.

This chain uses TRBV20-1 with TRBJ1-2, with 10 bases matching TRBD1. There are 12 residues in the CDR3. Germline-derived CDR1 and CDR2 are DFQATT and SNEGSKA (reference sequence). The junction had 5 bases not matched to a gene; V was cut back by 5 bases and J by 8 bases. The CDR3 is CSAPGTGVGYTF. DNA for the CDR3: TGCAGTGCTCCCGGGACAGGGGTAGGCTACACCTTC.

The chain joins TRBV3-1 to TRBJ1-5, with a weak D call TRBD1 (6 bases). This CDR3 region has 14 residues. Germline assignment: CDR1 LGHDT and CDR2 YNNKEL (reference sequence). V was trimmed by 5 bases and J by 5 bases, leaving 13 bases between them. Here the CDR3 DNA reads TGTGCCAGCAGCGGGCGGGGGGCGGATCAGCCCCAGCATTTT. Translated, it gives CASSGRGADQPQHF.

This chain uses TRBV20-1 with TRBJ2-1; TRBD2 aligns across 7 bases. Trimming cost V 6 bases and J 13 bases; bases outside gene matches: 15. Per the germline V gene, CDR1 is DFQATT and CDR2 is SNEGSKA (reference sequence). The CDR3 length is 13 residues. The CDR3 reads CSAYPLAEGRQFF. CDR3 DNA sequence: TGCAGTGCCTACCCCCTAGCGGAGGGGAGACAGTTCTTC.

CDR3 protein: CATSRDPGPTNEQFF. CDR3 coding DNA: TGTGCCACCAGCAGAGACCCCGGACCGACCAATGAGCAGTTCTTC. The chain carries TRBV15 and TRBJ2-1; no reliable D call. V lost 0 bases and J 6 bases, leaving 12 bases between the germline ends. The CDR3 runs 15 residues. The V gene's germline CDR1 is LNHNV and CDR2 YYDKDF (reference sequence).

The chain joins TRBV7-2 to TRBJ1-1, with 11 positions matching TRBD1. The junction had 1 base not matched to a gene; V was cut back by 3 bases and J by 4 bases. The germline V gene encodes CDR1 SGHTA and CDR2 FQGNSA. This CDR3 is built from 14 residues. This CDR3 reads CASSLDRGPTEAFF. The DNA of the CDR3 is TGTGCCAGCAGCTTGGACAGGGGGCCCACTGAAGCTTTCTTT.

This clonotype was seen more than once but under ten times. The chain couples TRBV7-9 to TRBJ2-1; D gene ambiguous. CDR1 is SEHNR and CDR2 is FQNEAQ in the germline V gene (reference sequence). The CDR3 is 13 residues long. Trimming left V 3 bases short and J 7 bases short, with 10 bases between. The CDR3 region is CASSLRGRNEQFF. The CDR3 nucleotides read TGTGCCAGCAGCTTGCGTGGGCGGAATGAGCAGTTCTTC.

The V gene is TRBV9, the J gene TRBJ2-1, with 7 nucleotides matching TRBD2. Looked up from germline, CDR1 is SGDLS and CDR2 is YYNGEE. The ends lost 0 bases at V and 4 bases at J; junction bases unmatched: 4. This CDR3 is 15 amino acids long. The DNA of the CDR3 is TGTGCCAGCAGCGTAGCCAGCGGGGAGTACAATGAGCAGTTCTTC. Its translation is CASSVASGEYNEQFF. The entire variable domain, with the rest obtained from reference TRBV9 and TRBJ2-1, is as follows: DSGVTQTPKHLITATGQRVTLRCSPRSGDLSVYWYQQSLDQGLQFLIQYYNGEERAKGNILERFSAQQFPDLHSELNLSSLELGDSALYFCASSVASGEYNEQFFGPGTRLTVL.

V usage is TRBV12-3 or TRBV12-4 and J usage is TRBJ2-7, with D uncertain. CDR3 length equals 11 residues. Between the trimmed V and J ends, which lost 6 bases and 6 bases, there was a span of 9 bases. CDR3 nucleotide sequence: TGTGCCAGCAGCTCTCTCGGCGAGCAGTACTTC. Translating it yields CASSSLGEQYF.

The chain links TRBV12-3 or TRBV12-4 to TRBJ2-3; 8 bases map to TRBD1. V lost 5 bases, J lost 0 bases, and 10 bases stayed unmatched. This CDR3 spans 17 amino acids. CDR3 sequence (DNA): TGTGCCAGCAGTCCCCGGGACAGGATTTCTAGCACAGATACGCAGTATTTT. Protein: CASSPRDRISSTDTQYF.

The DNA for the CDR3 is TGTGCCAGCAGTTTACTGGGTGGCACTGAAGCTTTCTTT. Translated, it gives CASSLLGGTEAFF. The rearrangement links TRBV27 to TRBJ1-1, with no clear D. The CDR3 sequence is 13 residues long. From germline, CDR1 is MNHEY and CDR2 SMNVEV (reference sequence). V was shortened by 2 bases and J by 4 bases, with 8 bases between the two germline ends.

The chain couples TRBV2 to TRBJ2-1, with 12 positions matching TRBD2. The CDR3 covers 12 residues. CDR1 and CDR2 (germline): SNHLY, FYNNEI. The CDR3 DNA reads TGTGCTGGAGGGACTAGCGGGCCGAAGCAGTTCTTC. As protein: CAGGTSGPKQFF.

The chain recombines TRBV3-1 with TRBJ2-6; a possible D gene is TRBD1 (6 bases). V lost 7 bases to trimming and J lost 4 bases, with 11 bases between them. Germline V gene sequence: CDR1 LGHDT, CDR2 YNNKEL (reference sequence). The length of the CDR3 is 14 residues. CDR3 sequence: CASTGTSGANVLTF. The CDR3 DNA sequence: TGTGCCAGCACAGGGACATCAGGGGCCAACGTCCTGACTTTC.

V usage is TRBV2 and J usage is TRBJ1-5; possibly TRBD1 for D (5 bases). Germline lookup yields CDR1 SNHLY and CDR2 FYNNEI. CDR3 size: 15 residues. The V end lost 8 bases, the J end lost 1 base, and 15 bases lay between the germline ends. The CDR3 DNA is TGTGCCAGCGAAGCAGGGAGAGGGAGCAATCAGCCCCAGCATTTT. Translating gives CASEAGRGSNQPQHF.

The chain combines TRBV4-1 with TRBJ2-2; D may correspond to TRBD1 or TRBD2 (5 bases each). The CDR3 runs to 15 residues. Germline values: CDR1 MGHRA, CDR2 YSYEKL. Trimming removed 5 bases from V and 7 bases from J, with 17 bases in between. CDR3 bases: TGCGCCAGCAGCGGGACGGGAAGCAGAGGCGGGGAGCTGTTTTTT. Amino acids: CASSGTGSRGGELFF.

The gene calls are TRBV20-1 and TRBJ1-2; 9 bases fit TRBD1. The trim removed 6 bases at V and 5 bases at J, leaving 10 bases unmatched. This CDR3 has 14 amino acids. CDR1 DFQATT and CDR2 SNEGSKA come from the germline V gene (reference sequence). This chain's CDR3 is CSAPPGQGGYGYTF. The CDR3 region has the DNA TGCAGTGCACCCCCGGGACAGGGAGGGTATGGCTACACCTTC.

As regards this clonotype: One end of the junction is discordant with germline, which a read error may explain. This chain uses TRBV2 with TRBJ2-7; D gene unclear. CDR3 length: 13 residues. Looked up from germline, CDR1 is SNHLY and CDR2 is FYNNEI. The CDR3 DNA sequence: TGTGCCAGCAATGAAAGGGAAAGTCAGGAGCAGTACTTC. Its translation is CASNERESQEQYF.

The chain carries TRBV12-3 or TRBV12-4 and TRBJ1-4; D unresolved. The CDR3 length is 13 residues. Trimming left V 5 bases short and J 11 bases short, with 15 bases between. Here the CDR3 reads CASSPGLVRKLFF. The CDR3 bases are TGTGCCAGCAGTCCCGGCCTTGTCCGGAAACTGTTTTTT.

The chain uses TRBV11-2 and TRBJ1-2, with 7 bases that match TRBD1. The CDR3 sequence is 15 residues long. Trimming took 3 bases from V and 6 from J; bases not matched to a gene: 10. The germline V gene encodes CDR1 SGHAT and CDR2 FQNNGV. CDR3 sequence: CASSLSRRGLDGYTF. In DNA, the CDR3 is TGTGCCAGCAGCTTGAGCCGGAGGGGGCTCGATGGCTACACCTTC.

V and J are TRBV11-2 and TRBJ2-6; D perhaps matches TRBD1 (6 bases). V was cut by 1 base and J by 2 bases, with 9 bases left in between. Germline loops: CDR1 SGHAT, CDR2 FQNNGV. The CDR3 sequence is 16 residues long. CDR3 DNA: TGTGCCAGCAGCTTAGGACCAGGGGCTGGGGCCAACGTCCTGACTTTC. Amino acids: CASSLGPGAGANVLTF.

The chain joins TRBV20-1 to TRBJ2-3; D may match TRBD1 or TRBD2 (5 bases each). V lost 1 base, J lost 0 bases, and 8 bases lay in between. CDR3 size: 14 residues. Germline assignment: CDR1 DFQATT and CDR2 SNEGSKA (reference sequence). DNA of the CDR3: TGCAGTGCTAGAGGACGGGACAGCACAGATACGCAGTATTTT. Amino acid sequence: CSARGRDSTDTQYF.

The chain carries TRBV5-6 and TRBJ1-5; 10 bases fit TRBD1. The CDR3 is 17 amino acids. Trimming at V came to 1 base and at J to 2 bases, leaving 6 bases not matched to a gene. CDR1 and CDR2 from the germline V gene are SGHDT and YYEEEE. Here the CDR3 DNA reads TGTGCCAGCAGCTTGCGGACTGGGACAGGGGGCAATCAGCCCCAGCATTTT. It is translated as CASSLRTGTGGNQPQHF. The whole variable domain, filled in from reference TRBV5-6 and TRBJ1-5, reads DAGVTQSPTHLIKTRGQQVTLRCSPKSGHDTVSWYQQALGQGPQFIFQYYEEEERQRGNFPDRFSGHQFPNYSSELNVNALLLGDSALYLCASSLRTGTGGNQPQHFGDGTRLSIL.

V and J are TRBV5-1 and TRBJ1-2, with 8 positions matching TRBD1. J was trimmed by 6 bases and V by 0 bases; bases with no gene match: 4. Germline-derived CDR1 and CDR2 are SGHRS and YFSETQ. CDR3 length: 14 residues. As DNA, the CDR3 is TGCGCCAGCAGCTTGGCCGCGACAGGGGATGGCTACACCTTC. Its protein is CASSLAATGDGYTF.

V and J are TRBV30 and TRBJ1-2; D is undetermined. Per germline, CDR1 GTSNPN and CDR2 SVGIG (reference sequence). The CDR3 is 12 residues long. V was trimmed by 1 base and J by 4 bases, leaving 7 bases between them. DNA for the CDR3: TGTGCCTGGAGTGAAACAGCCTATGGCTACACCTTC. Translating it yields CAWSETAYGYTF.